Shown below are 25 T cell receptor beta chains from a single sample sequenced in a study of PD-1 blockade in classical Hodgkin lymphoma. Only in-frame clones appear in the TCRdb table, and some are missing; sequencing was by immunoSEQ multiplex PCR. The sample lists 60,000 to 75,000 clones, more than 75% occurring once. Brentuximab vedotin exposure varied, and every patient relapsed after autologous stem cell transplantation. Sequenced material: peripheral blood mononuclear cells (PBMCs), taken at baseline. All receptors derive from a human donor with classical Hodgkin lymphoma.

V and J are TRBV2 and TRBJ1-1; TRBD1 matches 7 bases. Germline CDR1 is SNHLY and CDR2 is FYNNEI. The junction had 13 bases not matched to a gene; V was cut back by 7 bases and J by 5 bases. CDR3 length: 15 residues. The CDR3 DNA follows: TGTGCCAGCACCCCCCCCGGGACAGTGGAAACTGAAGCTTTCTTT. Protein: CASTPPGTVETEAFF.

The chain recombines TRBV21-1 with TRBJ1-5; the table calls TRBD1, which could not be checked here. TRBV21-1 is noted as a pseudogene. The length of the CDR3 is 13 residues. The CDR3 loop reads CASSQRGYQPQHF. The CDR3 nucleotides are TGTGCCAGCAGCCAAAGGGGCTATCAGCCCCAGCATTTT.

The chain joins TRBV28 to TRBJ2-1, with 9 bases aligning to TRBD2. Looked up from germline, CDR1 is MDHEN and CDR2 is SYDVKM. The trim removed 6 bases at V and 3 bases at J, leaving 15 bases unmatched. CDR3 length: 18 residues. Here the CDR3 reads CASRLLSGSLGSYNEQFF. The CDR3 DNA reads TGTGCCAGCAGGTTACTTAGCGGGAGTCTAGGAAGCTACAATGAGCAGTTCTTC.

In its sample, this clone was seen once. The V gene is TRBV19, the J gene TRBJ2-7; possibly TRBD1 for D (6 bases). V was trimmed by 6 bases and J by 1 base, leaving 10 bases between them. The CDR3 consists of 13 residues. Germline assignment: CDR1 LNHDA and CDR2 SQIVND (reference sequence). The CDR3 nucleotides read TGTGCCAGTAGCGACAGGCCTTCCTACGAGCAGTACTTC. Its translation is CASSDRPSYEQYF.

The chain links TRBV11-2 to TRBJ2-5, with 8 bases identical to TRBD2. The CDR3 contains 18 residues. V dropped 1 base and J dropped 4; count of bases not matched to a gene: 14. From germline, CDR1 is SGHAT and CDR2 FQNNGV. The CDR3 sequence is CASSLVALVARGVETQYF. CDR3 coding DNA: TGTGCCAGCAGCTTAGTGGCCCTGGTCGCGCGGGGGGTAGAGACCCAGTACTTC.

The V call is TRBV5-4, the J call TRBJ2-3; 8 bases agree with TRBD2. This CDR3 has 17 amino acids. V shed 2 bases and J 0 bases; nucleotides not matched to a gene: 8. Germline V gene sequence: CDR1 SGHNT, CDR2 YYREEE (reference sequence). Written as DNA, the CDR3 is TGTGCCAGCAGCTTCGGGACGGGGGGGTTTAGCACAGATACGCAGTATTTT. It encodes CASSFGTGGFSTDTQYF.

The rearrangement joins TRBV9 to TRBJ1-2, with 8 bases lining up with TRBD1. V was clipped by 0 bases and J by 7 bases; unmatched bases: 5. The CDR3 is made up of 14 amino acids. Germline-derived CDR1 and CDR2 are SGDLS and YYNGEE. CDR3 region: CASSVGTGGTGYTF. The CDR3 DNA follows: TGTGCCAGCAGCGTAGGAACAGGGGGGACTGGCTACACCTTC.

The V gene is TRBV4-2, the J gene TRBJ2-3; D uncertain. Germline CDR1 LGHNA, CDR2 YNFKEQ. Trimming removed 0 bases at V and 6 bases at J, with 4 bases between. The CDR3 extends over 12 amino acids. The CDR3 is CASSQDLDTQYF. The CDR3 DNA reads as TGTGCCAGCAGCCAAGATTTGGATACGCAGTATTTT.

This clone was recorded only once. The rearrangement uses TRBV7-9 and TRBJ2-3, with unresolved D. V lost 3 bases, J lost 3 bases, and 10 bases lay in between. CDR1 is SEHNR and CDR2 is FQNEAQ in the germline V gene (reference sequence). The CDR3 is made up of 14 amino acids. CDR3: CASSFEGLTDTQYF. The CDR3 DNA is TGTGCCAGCAGCTTTGAAGGCCTAACAGATACGCAGTATTTT.

The J gene is TRBJ2-7, the V gene TRBV2; either TRBD1 or TRBD2 may fit D (5 bases each). The ends were cut back, 3 bases at V and 0 bases at J, with 12 bases in the middle. The CDR3 is 15 residues long. Germline assignment: CDR1 SNHLY and CDR2 FYNNEI. The CDR3 spells CASSDPGTVSYEQYF. Here the CDR3 DNA reads TGTGCCAGCAGTGACCCCGGGACGGTCTCCTACGAGCAGTACTTC.

V is TRBV2 and J is TRBJ1-5; the D is unclear. Germline V gives CDR1 SNHLY, CDR2 FYNNEI. CDR3 size: 14 residues. Trimming stripped 2 bases from V and 5 bases from J, with 10 bases between. CDR3: CASSEYSQYQPQHF. CDR3 nucleotide sequence: TGTGCCAGCAGTGAATACAGTCAGTATCAGCCCCAGCATTTT. The variable domain in full, with the rest retrieved from reference TRBV2 and TRBJ1-5, is EPEVTQTPSHQVTQMGQEVILRCVPISNHLYFYWYRQILGQKVEFLVSFYNNEISEKSEIFDDQFSVERPDGSNFTLKIRSTKLEDSAMYFCASSEYSQYQPQHFGDGTRLSIL.

The genes are TRBV5-6 and TRBJ2-7, with D perhaps TRBD1 (5 bases). V was shortened by 6 bases and J by 3 bases, with 13 bases between the two germline ends. The germline gives CDR1 SGHDT, CDR2 YYEEEE. The CDR3 length is 13 residues. CDR3 nucleotides: TGTGCCAGCACCCAATGGACACACTACGAGCAGTACTTC. This sequence encodes CASTQWTHYEQYF.

CDR3 in amino acids: CASSIGTSPETQYF. The CDR3 DNA sequence: TGTGCCAGTAGTATAGGGACTAGCCCCGAGACCCAGTACTTC. This chain links TRBV19 with TRBJ2-5, with 8 bases lining up with TRBD2. The CDR3 loop spans 14 amino acids. CDR1 LNHDA and CDR2 SQIVND come from the germline V gene (reference sequence). V was clipped by 1 base and J by 5 bases; unmatched bases: 3.

V is TRBV18 and J is TRBJ2-5, with 9 bases lining up with TRBD1. The J segment lost 2 bases and the V segment lost 6 bases, leaving 10 bases of the junction unmatched. The CDR3 length is 16 residues. Per the germline V gene, CDR1 is KGHSH and CDR2 is LQKENI. The CDR3 DNA reads as TGTGCCAGCTCCGGGACAGGGTATTGGGTACAAGAGACCCAGTACTTC. It codes for CASSGTGYWVQETQYF.

This clone showed up just once. The chain uses TRBV13 and TRBJ2-2, with 10 positions matching TRBD2. Trimming at V came to 4 bases and at J to 3 bases, leaving 5 bases not matched to a gene. The germline CDR1 and CDR2 sequences are PRHDT and FYEKMQ (reference sequence). This CDR3 spans 16 amino acids. The CDR3 loop is CASSSLGLADTGELFF. CDR3 bases: TGTGCCAGCAGCTCCCTAGGACTAGCGGACACCGGGGAGCTGTTTTTT.

This chain joins TRBV19 and TRBJ2-7; TRBD1 is a possible D gene (6 bases). Germline CDR1 LNHDA, CDR2 SQIVND (reference sequence). This CDR3 has 15 residues. V was trimmed by 3 bases and J by 2 bases, leaving 14 bases between them. CDR3 DNA sequence: TGTGCCAGTAGTATCTTCTCAGGGGCCCCCTACGAGCAGTACTTC. Translation gives CASSIFSGAPYEQYF.

This rearrangement joins TRBV10-3 to TRBJ1-4; a possible D gene is TRBD1 (6 bases). The germline V and J ends were trimmed by 0 bases and 8 bases, with 10 bases remaining between them. Germline V gives CDR1 ENHRY, CDR2 SYGVKD. The CDR3 runs 14 residues. This CDR3 is CAISESGGFEKLFF. As DNA, the CDR3 is TGTGCCATCAGTGAGTCCGGGGGCTTCGAAAAACTGTTTTTT.

The chain recombines TRBV7-9 with TRBJ1-5; a possible D gene is TRBD1 (6 bases). The germline V and J ends were trimmed by 5 bases and 0 bases, with 11 bases remaining between them. The germline gives CDR1 SEHNR, CDR2 FQNEAQ (reference sequence). The CDR3 length is 15 residues. CDR3 sequence: CASSPGQYSNQPQHF. As DNA, the CDR3 is TGTGCCAGCAGCCCTGGACAGTATAGCAATCAGCCCCAGCATTTT.

The rearrangement links TRBV7-9 to TRBJ2-7; perhaps TRBD2 as D (6 bases). Trimming stripped 5 bases from V and 0 bases from J, with 20 bases between. The CDR3 totals 17 residues. CDR1 and CDR2 (germline): SEHNR, FQNEAQ (reference sequence). CDR3 protein: CASSPSSWDSSSYEQYF. CDR3 DNA sequence: TGTGCCAGCAGCCCAAGTAGCTGGGACTCGAGCTCCTACGAGCAGTACTTC. Drawing the rest from reference TRBV7-9 and TRBJ2-7, the complete variable domain is DTGVSQNPRHKITKRGQNVTFRCDPISEHNRLYWYRQTLGQGPEFLTYFQNEAQLEKSRLLSDRFSAERPKGSFSTLEIQRTEQGDSAMYLCASSPSSWDSSSYEQYFGPGTRLTVT.

V is TRBV27 and J is TRBJ2-1, with D possibly matching TRBD1 (5 bases). The V end was cut by 5 bases, the J end by 0 bases, with 11 bases between. CDR1 MNHEY and CDR2 SMNVEV come from the germline V gene (reference sequence). The CDR3 extends over 15 amino acids. CDR3 sequence reads: CASSPRQSSYNEQFF. The CDR3 region has the DNA TGTGCCAGCAGTCCCCGACAGAGCTCCTACAATGAGCAGTTCTTC.

The chain's CDR3 is CASSGDGRVYEQYF. The DNA of the CDR3 is TGTGCCAGCAGTGGTGACGGGAGAGTCTACGAGCAGTACTTC. The gene calls are TRBV2 and TRBJ2-7; possibly TRBD2 for D (6 bases). Trimming took 4 bases from V and 3 from J, leaving 13 bases between them. The germline V gene encodes CDR1 SNHLY and CDR2 FYNNEI. The CDR3 has 14 amino acids.

The rearrangement joins TRBV28 to TRBJ2-2; D may be TRBD2 (6 bases). The germline V and J ends were trimmed by 7 bases and 5 bases, with 14 bases remaining between them. This CDR3 spans 14 amino acids. Looked up from germline, CDR1 is MDHEN and CDR2 is SYDVKM. CDR3 in amino acids: CASKVQGGTGELFF. The CDR3 DNA follows: TGTGCCAGCAAAGTCCAGGGAGGAACCGGGGAGCTGTTTTTT.

The chain employs TRBV18 and TRBJ2-7; 14 bases align to TRBD2. The germline V gene has CDR1 KGHSH and CDR2 LQKENI. Germline trimming cut 2 bases from V and 3 bases from J; bases unmatched to any gene: 9. The CDR3 covers 18 residues. The CDR3 coding sequence is TGTGCCAGCTCACCAACAGGACTAGCGGGGGGCCCCCTCTACGAGCAGTACTTC. Its protein product is CASSPTGLAGGPLYEQYF.

The CDR3 region is CASSYYRDRAGANVLTF. The CDR3, as DNA: TGTGCCAGCAGCTACTACCGGGACAGGGCTGGGGCCAACGTCCTGACTTTC. The V and J genes are TRBV9 and TRBJ2-6; TRBD1 agrees at 9 bases. Trimming cost V 4 bases and J 2 bases; bases outside gene matches: 7. The germline CDR1 and CDR2 sequences are SGDLS and YYNGEE. CDR3 length: 17 amino acids.

The CDR3 nucleotides are TGTGCCAGCAGTGAAGCGCTTCGGGATAATAGCAATCAGCCCCAGCATTTT. It codes for CASSEALRDNSNQPQHF. The rearrangement uses TRBV2 and TRBJ1-5; no definite D call. There are 17 residues in the CDR3. V lost 0 bases to trimming and J lost 0 bases, with 12 bases between them. Germline V gives CDR1 SNHLY, CDR2 FYNNEI. The full variable domain, completed using reference TRBV2 and TRBJ1-5, is EPEVTQTPSHQVTQMGQEVILRCVPISNHLYFYWYRQILGQKVEFLVSFYNNEISEKSEIFDDQFSVERPDGSNFTLKIRSTKLEDSAMYFCASSEALRDNSNQPQHFGDGTRLSIL.